The next 8 T cell receptor beta chains were all read from a single sample in a study of blood T cell repertoires in COVID-19. Profiling relied on immunoSEQ multiplex PCR, and the TCRdb table lists in-frame clones only, not all of them. The data contain 25,000 to 30,000 clones, 88% of them seen just once; the ten biggest clones take up 5% to 6.5%. The source material was peripheral blood. These receptors were collected from a human donor in a cohort sampled during active COVID-19.

This chain links TRBV10-1 with TRBJ2-1, with 10 bases matching TRBD2. The J segment lost 1 base and the V segment lost 6 bases, leaving 21 bases of the junction unmatched. CDR1 WNHNN and CDR2 SYGVQD come from the germline V gene (reference sequence). The CDR3 contains 21 residues. The CDR3 nucleotides are TGCGCCAGCAGCAAACCCATCCCCGGGACTAGCGTACTGTGTTCCTACAATGAGCAGTTCTTC. Translated, it gives CASSKPIPGTSVLCSYNEQFF.

CDR3 coding DNA: TGTGCCAGCAGCCCGTACGGGGGGGAATTGGCTGGAAACACCATATATTTT. It encodes CASSPYGGELAGNTIYF. The chain recombines TRBV7-2 with TRBJ1-3; possible D gene TRBD1, 5 bases. The CDR3 loop spans 17 amino acids. Trimming pared 5 bases from V and 2 bases from J, leaving 19 bases between. Per the germline V gene, CDR1 is SGHTA and CDR2 is FQGNSA. Using reference TRBV7-2 and TRBJ1-3 for the parts outside the CDR3, the full variable domain is GAGVSQSPSNKVTEKGKDVELRCDPISGHTALYWYRQSLGQGLEFLIYFQGNSAPDKSGLPSDRFSAERTGGSVSTLTIQRTQQEDSAVYLCASSPYGGELAGNTIYFGEGSWLTVV.

The chain carries TRBV4-2 and TRBJ1-2; 12 nucleotides align to TRBD1. After removal of 7 bases from V and 3 bases from J, the junction contained 18 bases not matched to a gene. The CDR3 covers 19 residues. The germline V gene encodes CDR1 LGHNA and CDR2 YNFKEQ. In DNA form, the CDR3 reads TGTGCCAGCAACAACATCGAAGGGACAGGGGGCTTGGGCGACTATGGCTACACCTTC. Encoded protein: CASNNIEGTGGLGDYGYTF.

V is TRBV7-2 and J is TRBJ1-3; D unresolved. This CDR3 has 15 amino acids. Deletions cut 4 bases from V and 0 bases from J, with 10 bases between. CDR1 is SGHTA and CDR2 is FQGNSA in the germline V gene. CDR3 nucleotides: TGTGCCAGCAGCTCCGGGGTAGGCTCTGGAAACACCATATATTTT. Its protein product is CASSSGVGSGNTIYF.

V usage is TRBV28 and J usage is TRBJ1-5; perhaps TRBD1 as D (6 bases). The CDR3 totals 14 residues. CDR1 is MDHEN and CDR2 is SYDVKM in the germline V gene. V gave up 6 bases and J gave up 5 bases, with 14 bases separating them. CDR3 in amino acids: CASRTRQVYQPQHF. CDR3 sequence (DNA): TGTGCCAGCAGAACCCGACAGGTTTATCAGCCCCAGCATTTT.

The chain joins TRBV19 to TRBJ1-2; D is uncertain. Trimming took off 3 bases at V and 0 bases at J, with 20 bases between the two ends. This CDR3 has 18 amino acids. The germline V gene encodes CDR1 LNHDA and CDR2 SQIVND (reference sequence). CDR3 sequence (DNA): TGTGCCAGTAGTATCTTCGTTTCTCGAGGTGTCTCTAACTATGGCTACACCTTC. Residues: CASSIFVSRGVSNYGYTF.

This chain uses TRBV9 with TRBJ1-3, with TRBD1 as a possible D gene (5 bases). CDR1 is SGDLS and CDR2 is YYNGEE in the germline V gene. The germline V and J ends were trimmed by 4 bases and 2 bases, with 13 bases remaining between them. The CDR3 is 15 amino acids. CDR3 loop: CASSPRGSAGNTIYF. Written as DNA, the CDR3 is TGTGCCAGCAGCCCCCGGGGGAGCGCTGGAAACACCATATATTTT.

CDR3 nucleotide sequence: TGCGCCAGCAGCTTCCGAAGCGGCGGGCTTCGCGACTATGGCTACACCTTC. Translation gives CASSFRSGGLRDYGYTF. The chain employs TRBV5-1 and TRBJ1-2; no clear D. This CDR3 comprises 17 residues. The V end lost 2 bases, the J end lost 3 bases, and 20 bases lay between the germline ends. Germline V gene lookup returns CDR1 SGHRS and CDR2 YFSETQ.